These T cell receptor beta chains were read from a single sample in a study of cytomegalovirus exposure and HLA in healthy donors. Only in-frame clones appear in the TCRdb table, and some are missing; sequencing was by immunoSEQ multiplex PCR. The sample includes about 120,000 clones, approximately 76% seen only once; the top ten take 15% to 20%. The sequencing input was PBMCs. The receptors stem from a man between 45 and 60 years old in good health and CMV-seropositive. Both conserved end residues are part of each CDR3. Fields, in order: J gene, V gene, clone size, D gene, CDR3 length, CDR3 DNA, CDR3 protein. A D gene is named only where the DNA matches it firmly. Clone size is shown for a subset of rows, as once, few, many or a class of expanded clone.

>TRBJ2-7|TRBV7-2|once|-|11
TGTGCCAGCAGCCCATCCTACGAGCAGTACTTC
CASSPSYEQYF
>TRBJ2-2|TRBV5-5|-|TRBD1|13
TGTGCCAGCAGCTTGCCACAGGGGATGGAGCTGTTTTTT
CASSLPQGMELFF
>TRBJ2-1|TRBV5-1|few|TRBD2|18
TGCGCCAGCAGCTCCCAAGGCGGACTAGCGGGGGGGTACAATGAGCAGTTCTTC
CASSSQGGLAGGYNEQFF
>TRBJ2-6|TRBV11-2|-|-|18
TGTGCCAGCAGCTCAATCGGGGCGGGGAGCTCTGGGGCCAACGTCCTGACTTTC
CASSSIGAGSSGANVLTF
>TRBJ1-2|TRBV25-1|-|-|14
TGTGCCAGCAGCGAGTCAGTCGGGATCTATGGCTACACCTTC
CASSESVGIYGYTF
>TRBJ1-1|TRBV4-1|once|TRBD1|14
TGCGCCAGCAGCCAAGGACAGGGCAGCACTGAAGCTTTCTTT
CASSQGQGSTEAFF
>TRBJ2-5|TRBV5-1|-|-|15
TGCGCCAGCAGCCTGCCCTTGGGGGGCCAAGAGACCCAGTACTTC
CASSLPLGGQETQYF
>TRBJ1-2|TRBV6-4|-|-|13
TGTGCCAGCAGTGACCACGGGAAGAGGGGCTACACCTTC
CASSDHGKRGYTF
>TRBJ2-3|TRBV10-2|-|-|16
TGCGCCAGCAGTGAGTCGGGGGGTGGGGTCACAGATACGCAGTATTTT
CASSESGGGVTDTQYF
>TRBJ2-3|TRBV5-8|-|-|15
TGTGCCAGCAGCCTCATCCCGGAGGGGACAGATACGCAGTATTTT
CASSLIPEGTDTQYF
>TRBJ2-4|TRBV10-3|-|-|15
TGTGCCATCAGTGAAGGCGGGGGCAAAAAAAACATTCAGTACTTC
CAISEGGGKKNIQYF
>TRBJ2-7|TRBV10-1|few|-|14
TGCGCCAGCAGAGTAGCGGAGGGTCCCTACGAGCAGTACTTC
CASRVAEGPYEQYF
>TRBJ2-5|TRBV18|-|TRBD1|14
TGTGCCAGCTCACCGTATACAGGGGAAGAGACCCAGTACTTC
CASSPYTGEETQYF
>TRBJ1-1|TRBV19|-|-|15
TGTGCCAGTATGCGACAGGTGCTCGGGTATACTGAAGCTTTCTTT
CASMRQVLGYTEAFF
>TRBJ2-1|TRBV5-1|-|TRBD2|13
TGCGCCAGCAGTCCGGGACTAGCGTTTGAGCAGTTCTTC
CASSPGLAFEQFF
>TRBJ2-1|TRBV6-4|-|-|13
TGTGCCAGCAGCGGACAACCCCGAAATGAGCAGTTCTTC
CASSGQPRNEQFF
>TRBJ2-2|TRBV9|-|-|13
TGTGCCAGCAGTAATAAGAGAACCGGGGAGCTGTTTTTT
CASSNKRTGELFF
>TRBJ2-3|TRBV6-5|-|-|14
TGTGCCAGCAATTCGGGGGAGGGGGACGATACGCAGTATTTT
CASNSGEGDDTQYF
>TRBJ2-1|TRBV10-3|once|-|15
TGTGCCATCAGTGACCCTTCCCTAGCCTACAATGAGCAGTTCTTC
CAISDPSLAYNEQFF
>TRBJ2-3|TRBV10-1|-|TRBD2|14
TGCGCCAGCCGGGCGGGGGAAGTTGCAGATACGCAGTATTTT
CASRAGEVADTQYF
>TRBJ1-2|TRBV6-6|-|-|13
TGTGCCAGCAGTTACTCAGAGACATCTGGCTACACCTTC
CASSYSETSGYTF
>TRBJ2-3|TRBV16|once|TRBD2|16
TGTGCCAGCAGACCACTAGCGGGAGAAGATGACGATACGCAGTATTTT
CASRPLAGEDDDTQYF
>TRBJ2-2|TRBV19|-|-|14
TGTGCCTGTCGGGTCACCACAAACACCGGGGAGCTGTTTTTT
CACRVTTNTGELFF
>TRBJ1-6|TRBV27|once|-|16
TGTGCCAGCAGTTTATCCCGGGTGGGGGCCATTTCACCCCTCCACTTT
CASSLSRVGAISPLHF
>TRBJ2-1|TRBV12-5|-|TRBD2|15
TGTGCTAGTGGTTTGGTACTATCTAGCGGGGCGGAGCAGTTCTTC
CASGLVLSSGAEQFF
>TRBJ2-3|TRBV7-6|-|TRBD2|16
TGTGCCAGCAGCTCCCGTAGCGGGGGATTTACAGATACGCAGTATTTT
CASSSRSGGFTDTQYF
>TRBJ1-5|TRBV14|-|-|15
TGTGCCAGCAGCCACGGCGGTAATAGCAATCAGCCCCAGCATTTT
CASSHGGNSNQPQHF
>TRBJ1-1|TRBV13|-|-|15
TGTGCCAGCAGCTCTCGGACCGGGGGGTACACTGAAGCTTTCTTT
CASSSRTGGYTEAFF
>TRBJ1-1|TRBV7-9|-|-|15
TGTGCCAGCAGCCATCGGCGGGGCCTAACAACTGAAGCTTTCTTT
CASSHRRGLTTEAFF
>TRBJ2-7|TRBV5-4|-|TRBD1|16
TGTGCCAGCAGCTTGGGGCAGGGGGCGATTGGGTACGAGCAGTACTTC
CASSLGQGAIGYEQYF
>TRBJ2-1|TRBV4-3|-|-|13
TGCGCCAGCAGCCATACATCAGGCAATGAGCAGTTCTTC
CASSHTSGNEQFF
>TRBJ1-1|TRBV19|once|TRBD1|15
TGTGCCAGTAGTGTCCCGGGACAGGGCATCACTGAAGCTTTCTTT
CASSVPGQGITEAFF
>TRBJ1-2|TRBV5-1|-|TRBD1|19
TGCGCCAGCAGCTTGGCCCCAGGACAGGGGGCAAATTTAGGCTATGGCTACACCTTC
CASSLAPGQGANLGYGYTF
>TRBJ1-3|TRBV12-5|once|TRBD1|22
TGTGCTAGTGGTTTGGTACTCTCCCCCTCCACAGGGGGGATTTATTCTGGAAACACCATATATTTT
CASGLVLSPSTGGIYSGNTIYF
>TRBJ2-7|TRBV7-9|-|TRBD2|17
TGTGCCAGCAGAGGGACTAGCGGGAAATACAACTCCTACGAGCAGTACTTC
CASRGTSGKYNSYEQYF
>TRBJ1-5|TRBV10-2|-|TRBD1|15
TGCGCCAGCAGTGAGTCAGACAGGGGGGAGCAGCCCCAGCATTTT
CASSESDRGEQPQHF
>TRBJ2-7|TRBV7-2|once|TRBD1|14
TGTGCCAGCAGCGCCGACAGGGGGGCCTACGAGCAGTACTTC
CASSADRGAYEQYF
>TRBJ2-7|TRBV7-9|-|TRBD1|15
TGTGCCAGCAGCACGACAGGGCAATTTACGTACGAGCAGTACTTC
CASSTTGQFTYEQYF
>TRBJ2-5|TRBV7-9|few|TRBD2|15
TGTGCCAGCAGCTTCGGCACGGGGGGGCAAGAGACCCAGTACTTC
CASSFGTGGQETQYF
>TRBJ2-5|TRBV25-1|few|TRBD2|12
TGTGCCACCTCCGGGGGAGGGGAGACCCAGTACTTC
CATSGGGETQYF
>TRBJ2-1|TRBV7-9|few|TRBD2|16
TGTGCCAGCAGCTCCCCCGTGGGACTACAAGGCAATGAGCAGTTCTTC
CASSSPVGLQGNEQFF
>TRBJ1-4|TRBV4-3|-|-|15
TGCGCCAGCAGCCAAGGTACAGGGTCTAATGAAAAACTGTTTTTT
CASSQGTGSNEKLFF
>TRBJ2-1|TRBV6-6|-|TRBD2|15
TGTGCCAGCAGTTACTCCGGCGGGGGGGCAAGGGAGCAGTTCTTC
CASSYSGGGAREQFF
>TRBJ2-1|TRBV27|once|TRBD2|13
TGTGCCAGCGGGACTAGCGGGAGGAATGAGCAGTTCTTC
CASGTSGRNEQFF
>TRBJ1-6|TRBV4-3|-|-|17
TGCGCCAGCAGCCAAGATACGATTTGGCGGGACAATTCACCCCTCCACTTT
CASSQDTIWRDNSPLHF
>TRBJ2-3|TRBV20-1|-|-|11
TGCAGTGCCCAGGGGAGAGATACGCAGTATTTT
CSAQGRDTQYF